One and the same sample provided the 12 T cell receptor beta chains below, sequenced in a study of graft-versus-host responses after intestinal transplantation (dated by TCRdb to the early 2020s). In light of the paper, this sample's time point label describes: cells obtained before transplantation from donor or recipient. Mixed lymphocyte reactions plated around 200,000 CFSE-labeled pre-transplant responders with around 200,000 irradiated violet-dye-labeled stimulators and were cultured for five to seven days. Libraries came from the immunoSEQ multiplex PCR assay. The clones in this table, taken by TCRdb from immuneACCESS, are in-frame only. Not every clone is retained; where verified, under half of the shortfall comes from an unresolved V gene, and the cause of the rest is unknown. In this sample the table shows several thousand clones, less than 35% of which occur a single time. Jointly, the top ten make up more than 2% of the sample.

The source was alloreactive CD8+ T cells from a mixed lymphocyte reaction culture, collected before intestinal transplant. Taken with the paper, the label for cell subset or site translates to: CFSE-low proliferating T cells sorted from roughly six-day pre-transplant mixed lymphocyte reaction (GvH or HvG direction). These receptors originate from a human patient who received an intestinal transplant.

The rearrangement links TRBV27 to TRBJ2-3; D might be TRBD1 (5 bases). This CDR3 is built from 16 residues. V was trimmed by 3 bases and J by 2 bases, leaving 15 bases between them. Per the germline V gene, CDR1 is MNHEY and CDR2 is SMNVEV (reference sequence). The CDR3 coding sequence is TGTGCCAGCAGTTTGATAGGACACCTTTCCACAGATACGCAGTATTTT. This encodes CASSLIGHLSTDTQYF.

This clone is medium-sized. The chain links TRBV2 to TRBJ2-7, with D unresolved. In germline, CDR1 is SNHLY, CDR2 FYNNEI. The CDR3 extends over 13 amino acids. Trimming removed 6 bases from V and 3 bases from J, with 12 bases in between. The DNA for the CDR3 is TGTGCCAGCAGCGACTGGGTGGACTACGAGCAGTACTTC. This translates into CASSDWVDYEQYF.

This clone appeared a few times. CDR3 DNA: TGTGCCAGCAGCTTCGGGGGTCAGGACGAGCAGTACTTC. This codes for CASSFGGQDEQYF. The chain couples TRBV7-9 to TRBJ2-7, with TRBD2 as a possible D gene (6 bases). CDR3 size: 13 residues. V lost 3 bases, J lost 5 bases, and 11 bases lay in between. The V gene's germline CDR1 is SEHNR and CDR2 FQNEAQ (reference sequence).

The chain carries TRBV5-6 and TRBJ2-3; TRBD1 matches at 9 bases. This CDR3 comprises 16 residues. V shed 2 bases and J 4 bases; nucleotides not matched to a gene: 8. Germline V CDR1 and CDR2: SGHDT, YYEEEE. The CDR3 DNA is TGTGCCAGCAGCTTCCTCCGGGACAGGGTTTCAGATACGCAGTATTTT. Translated, it gives CASSFLRDRVSDTQYF.

In its sample, this clone ranks as medium-sized. The V call is TRBV7-9, the J call TRBJ2-7; 9 bases fit TRBD2. Trimming took 5 bases from V and 2 from J; bases not matched to a gene: 4. CDR3 size: 14 residues. The germline V gene has CDR1 SEHNR and CDR2 FQNEAQ (reference sequence). The CDR3: CASSVTSGAYEQYF. The CDR3, as DNA: TGTGCCAGCAGCGTGACTAGCGGTGCCTACGAGCAGTACTTC.

The CDR3 sequence: CASSPPFGREPDTQYF. The DNA of the CDR3 is TGTGCCAGCAGCCCCCCCTTTGGGCGGGAGCCAGATACGCAGTATTTT. The rearrangement links TRBV28 to TRBJ2-3; TRBD2 aligns across 7 bases. V shed 6 bases, J shed 4 bases, and the junction held 13 bases outside the gene matches. The CDR3 loop spans 16 amino acids. From germline, CDR1 is MDHEN and CDR2 SYDVKM.

The V and J genes are TRBV6-1 and TRBJ2-1, with 9 bases identical to TRBD2. V was clipped by 7 bases and J by 4 bases; unmatched bases: 5. Germline lookup yields CDR1 MNHNS and CDR2 SASEGT. The CDR3 runs 14 residues. CDR3: CASTASGTYNEQFF. CDR3 sequence (DNA): TGTGCCAGCACTGCTAGCGGGACATACAATGAGCAGTTCTTC.

The V and J genes are TRBV4-1 and TRBJ2-7; D not certain. V was trimmed by 1 base and J by 4 bases, leaving 11 bases between them. From germline, CDR1 is MGHRA and CDR2 YSYEKL. CDR3 length: 14 residues. This CDR3 reads CASSQGFSTYEQYF. The CDR3 coding sequence is TGCGCCAGCAGCCAAGGGTTTTCTACGTACGAGCAGTACTTC.

The chain has TRBV11-2 and TRBJ2-7; D might be TRBD2 (6 bases). This CDR3 region has 16 residues. V was pared by 6 bases and J by 6 bases, with 24 bases between. CDR1 is SGHAT, CDR2 FQNNGV, per germline. The CDR3 here is CASRHLGAGKNSEQYF. The CDR3 DNA follows: TGTGCCAGCAGACACCTCGGCGCGGGAAAGAATTCCGAGCAGTACTTC.

The rearrangement links TRBV4-3 to TRBJ2-7; D possibly corresponds to TRBD1 (6 bases). V was cut by 1 base and J by 2 bases, with 12 bases left in between. CDR1 is LGHNA and CDR2 is YSLEER in the germline V gene. The CDR3 has 15 amino acids. The CDR3 loop is CASSQVYTGTYEQYF. In DNA, the CDR3 is TGCGCCAGCAGCCAAGTCTACACAGGGACCTACGAGCAGTACTTC.

This clone came up a few times. The chain has TRBV7-9 and TRBJ2-1; 7 bases are a match to TRBD2. The trim removed 5 bases at V and 8 bases at J, leaving 12 bases unmatched. This CDR3 contains 15 residues. The germline V gene encodes CDR1 SEHNR and CDR2 FQNEAQ (reference sequence). The CDR3 DNA is TGTGCCAGCAGCCTAGGACTAGTCTTGGGCTATGAGCAGTTCTTC. This translates into CASSLGLVLGYEQFF. Complete variable domain (other parts from reference TRBV7-9 and TRBJ2-1): DTGVSQNPRHKITKRGQNVTFRCDPISEHNRLYWYRQTLGQGPEFLTYFQNEAQLEKSRLLSDRFSAERPKGSFSTLEIQRTEQGDSAMYLCASSLGLVLGYEQFFGPGTRLTVL.

The chain employs TRBV5-1 and TRBJ2-3, with 7 bases fitting TRBD2. V dropped 4 bases and J dropped 5; count of bases not matched to a gene: 10. Germline V CDR1 and CDR2: SGHRS, YFSETQ. This CDR3 region has 15 residues. The CDR3 region is CASSNLGGGGDTQYF. The CDR3 nucleotides are TGCGCCAGCAGCAACTTAGGTGGGGGGGGAGATACGCAGTATTTT.